These 19 T cell receptor beta chains came from one sample sequenced in a study of cytomegalovirus exposure and HLA in healthy donors. This PCR relied on a set of 60 Vbeta primers and 13 Jbeta primers. Generated by immunoSEQ multiplex PCR, the TCRdb table keeps only in-frame clones and is missing some. The sample lists about 190,000 clones, roughly 80% occurring once. The source material was PBMCs. These receptors all stem from a boy between 10 and 17 years old in good health and CMV-seronegative.

V is TRBV18 and J is TRBJ1-3; D gene ambiguous. Germline V gene data show CDR1 as KGHSH and CDR2 as LQKENI. The CDR3 consists of 16 residues. V was pared by 0 bases and J by 4 bases, with 13 bases between. The CDR3 region is CASSPPLRSSGNTIYF. CDR3 coding DNA: TGTGCCAGCTCACCACCGCTACGAAGCTCGGGAAACACCATATATTTT.

The chain links TRBV10-3 to TRBJ2-5, with no clear D. The CDR3 runs 15 residues. Trimming took 2 bases from V and 5 from J, leaving 15 bases between them. Looked up from germline, CDR1 is ENHRY and CDR2 is SYGVKD. The CDR3 coding sequence is TGTGCCATCAGTGAGGGTGGTCCGGGTAGGGAGACCCAGTACTTC. Protein sequence: CAISEGGPGRETQYF.

In its sample, this clone was seen a few times. This chain connects TRBV28 to TRBJ2-7, with unresolved D. The CDR3 runs 15 residues. V shed 4 bases and J shed 7 bases, with 20 bases lying between them. Germline CDR1 reads MDHEN; CDR2 reads SYDVKM. CDR3 residues: CASSYQSLTKEEQYF. In DNA form, the CDR3 reads TGTGCCAGCAGTTACCAATCCCTCACCAAAGAGGAGCAGTACTTC.

This rearrangement joins TRBV27 to TRBJ2-7; perhaps TRBD1 as D (7 bases). Germline V gene lookup returns CDR1 MNHEY and CDR2 SMNVEV (reference sequence). Trimming shortened V by 6 bases and J by 4 bases, and 16 bases separated the two germline ends. CDR3 length equals 14 residues. CDR3 bases: TGTGCCAGCAGATTCAGGGGGGCGGAATACGAGCAGTACTTC. This codes for CASRFRGAEYEQYF.

The chain employs TRBV27 and TRBJ1-1, with 8 bases identical to TRBD1. This CDR3 spans 13 amino acids. Germline-derived CDR1 and CDR2 are MNHEY and SMNVEV (reference sequence). V was clipped by 2 bases and J by 8 bases; unmatched bases: 4. This CDR3 reads CASSLSRDREAFF. Written as DNA, the CDR3 is TGTGCCAGCAGTTTAAGCCGGGACAGGGAAGCTTTCTTT.

The V and J genes are TRBV6-1 and TRBJ2-7; D uncertain. Trimming cost V 2 bases and J 0 bases, with 8 bases left between them. The CDR3 contains 14 residues. Looked up from germline, CDR1 is MNHNS and CDR2 is SASEGT. The CDR3 sequence is CASSEWAASYEQYF. Here the CDR3 DNA reads TGTGCCAGCAGTGAATGGGCAGCCTCCTACGAGCAGTACTTC.

The chain couples TRBV11-2 to TRBJ2-1; TRBD2 agrees at 7 bases. Germline values: CDR1 SGHAT, CDR2 FQNNGV. The CDR3 runs to 16 residues. Germline trimming cut 1 base from V and 5 bases from J; bases unmatched to any gene: 8. The CDR3 is CASSLAQRGDNNEQFF. CDR3 bases: TGTGCCAGCAGCTTAGCCCAGCGGGGAGATAACAATGAGCAGTTCTTC.

The genes are TRBV29-1 and TRBJ1-3, with unresolved D. The CDR3 sequence is 12 residues long. The V gene lost 3 bases and the J gene lost 3 bases, with 6 bases spanning the gap. Per germline, CDR1 SQVTM and CDR2 ANQGSEA. The CDR3 DNA reads TGCAGCGTTGAGACAAGTGGAAACACCATATATTTT. This codes for CSVETSGNTIYF.

The chain joins TRBV7-9 to TRBJ2-7; 7 nucleotides line up with TRBD2. This CDR3 is 15 amino acids long. Germline trimming cut 5 bases from V and 3 bases from J; bases unmatched to any gene: 10. CDR1 is SEHNR, CDR2 FQNEAQ, per germline (reference sequence). The CDR3 is CASSVSGGMGYEQYF. In DNA, the CDR3 is TGTGCCAGCAGCGTCTCGGGGGGAATGGGCTACGAGCAGTACTTC.

V is TRBV6-5 and J is TRBJ1-2; 7 positions match TRBD1. The germline gives CDR1 MNHEY, CDR2 SVGAGI. The V and J ends lost 5 bases and 5 bases, in that order; junction bases with no gene match: 8. The CDR3 has 14 residues. CDR3 in amino acids: CASSRQGRFYGYTF. In nucleotides, the CDR3 is TGTGCCAGCAGTCGACAGGGACGGTTTTATGGCTACACCTTC.

This clone was observed a few times. The V gene is TRBV5-8, the J gene TRBJ1-2; a weak D match, TRBD1 (5 bases). CDR3 length: 12 residues. CDR1 and CDR2 (germline): SGHTS, YDEGEE. V was clipped by 0 bases and J by 9 bases, with 9 bases between them. DNA of the CDR3: TGTGCCAGCAGCTTGGACAGGTGGAGCTACACCTTC. Protein product: CASSLDRWSYTF. The whole variable domain, filled in from reference TRBV5-8 and TRBJ1-2, reads EAGVTQSPTHLIKTRGQQATLRCSPISGHTSVYWYQQALGLGLQFLLWYDEGEERNRGNFPPRFSGRQFPNYSSELNVNALELEDSALYLCASSLDRWSYTFGSGTRLTVV.

The chain couples TRBV30 to TRBJ2-2, with unresolved D. The germline V gene encodes CDR1 GTSNPN and CDR2 SVGIG (reference sequence). The CDR3 extends over 15 amino acids. V was clipped by 1 base and J by 1 base, with 10 bases between them. The CDR3 protein is CAWSERLKNTGELFF. The CDR3 DNA follows: TGTGCCTGGAGTGAGAGACTCAAGAACACCGGGGAGCTGTTTTTT.

CDR3 in amino acids: CASRPTGGSYEQYF. In DNA form, the CDR3 reads TGTGCCAGCAGGCCTACAGGGGGTTCCTACGAGCAGTACTTC. The J gene is TRBJ2-7, the V gene TRBV6-5; 8 bases match TRBD1. Germline-derived CDR1 and CDR2 are MNHEY and SVGAGI. Unmatched junction bases numbered 5, after V lost 6 bases and J lost 1 base. CDR3 length: 14 amino acids.

The chain couples TRBV9 to TRBJ1-1; D is unclear. CDR3 size: 13 residues. The V end lost 0 bases, the J end lost 8 bases, and 11 bases lay between the germline ends. Germline V lookup: CDR1 SGDLS, CDR2 YYNGEE. The CDR3 DNA sequence: TGTGCCAGCAGCGTAGGCCCCGCGCCGGAAGCTTTCTTT. Its translation is CASSVGPAPEAFF.

CDR3 protein: CATKGDGWDYGYTF. The CDR3 DNA is TGTGCCACCAAGGGGGATGGCTGGGACTATGGCTACACCTTC. The chain has TRBV27 and TRBJ1-2; maybe TRBD1 (6 bases). The germline V gene encodes CDR1 MNHEY and CDR2 SMNVEV (reference sequence). Trimming cost V 10 bases and J 3 bases, with 18 bases left between them. This CDR3 contains 14 residues.

The V call is TRBV7-2, the J call TRBJ2-7; tentative D call: TRBD2 (7 bases). CDR3 length: 15 amino acids. Trimming removed 5 bases at V and 7 bases at J, with 21 bases between. Germline lookup yields CDR1 SGHTA and CDR2 FQGNSA. CDR3 sequence: CASSPSGAGAREQYF. The CDR3 region has the DNA TGTGCCAGCAGCCCCTCAGGGGCGGGAGCACGGGAGCAGTACTTC.

The chain is built from TRBV6-5 and TRBJ1-3; no reliable D call. The CDR3 covers 13 residues. Germline loops: CDR1 MNHEY, CDR2 SVGAGI. The V gene lost 5 bases and the J gene lost 0 bases, with 5 bases spanning the gap. The DNA for the CDR3 is TGTGCCAGCAGTACCAGCTCTGGAAACACCATATATTTT. Protein product: CASSTSSGNTIYF.

The chain carries TRBV9 and TRBJ2-5; 10 bases match TRBD2. Germline trimming cut 5 bases from V and 5 bases from J; bases unmatched to any gene: 3. Germline lookup yields CDR1 SGDLS and CDR2 YYNGEE. This CDR3 contains 13 residues. As DNA, the CDR3 is TGTGCCAGCAGACCTAGCGGGAGCGAGACCCAGTACTTC. The encoded protein is CASRPSGSETQYF.

Concerning this clone itself: Other nucleotide sequences in the sample specify the same CDR3. The chain is built from TRBV5-6 and TRBJ1-1; D is unresolved. Germline V gene data show CDR1 as SGHDT and CDR2 as YYEEEE. V shed 4 bases and J shed 1 base, with 8 bases lying between them. This CDR3 is built from 13 residues. CDR3 in amino acids: CASSLAGNTEAFF. The CDR3 DNA follows: TGTGCCAGCAGCCTGGCAGGGAACACTGAAGCTTTCTTT.